A selection of T cell receptor beta chains follows, all from one sample in a study of T-cell memory formation after mild COVID-19. TCRdb used MiXCR to reprocess the 5' RACE reads, holding one entry per CDR3 protein. The sample has roughly 89,000 distinct CDR3 sequences; about 14% are singletons. Sequencing was carried out using PBMCs or a T cell subset sorted from them (not recorded which). The receptors derive from a man between 18 and 35 years old who had mild COVID-19 (a few samples of this study predate the infection). Cell type and time point are not known. Each CDR3 is given with its conserved first and last residue. The order of the fields is J gene, D gene, clone size, V gene, CDR3 DNA, CDR3 protein. D genes are given only for firm matches. Size tells how often a clone was seen (once, few, many) or the class of an expanded clone, and some rows leave it out.

TRBJ2-7	TRBD1	many	TRBV9	TGTGCCAGGGAAGGGGACAGCTATGGATACTACGAGCAGTACTTC	CAREGDSYGYYEQYF
TRBJ1-2	.	few	TRBV3-1	TGTGCCAGCAGCCAAGAGGGACTCCCGCCAGGGACCTTC	CASSQEGLPPGTF
TRBJ2-5	TRBD2	.	TRBV10-2	TGCGCCACCAAGGGACTAGCGGGGGGGCCGGGAGAGACCCAGTACTTC	CATKGLAGGPGETQYF
TRBJ2-3	TRBD2	.	TRBV11-2	TGTGCCAGCAGCTTTTCCGGGGGGATTAGCACAGATACGCAGTATTTT	CASSFSGGISTDTQYF
TRBJ2-3	TRBD2	many	TRBV20-1	TGCAGTGCTAGAGGGTGGATGGTAGCGGGGGTTCGGAGCACAGATACGCAGTATTTT	CSARGWMVAGVRSTDTQYF
TRBJ1-1	.	many	TRBV12-3/TRBV12-4	TGTGCCAGCAGTTTTGTAGGTACTGAAGCTTTCTTT	CASSFVGTEAFF
TRBJ1-1	.	few	TRBV6-6	TGTGCCAGCAGTTACTCTCCAGGGAACACTGAAGCTTTCTTT	CASSYSPGNTEAFF
TRBJ2-5	.	.	TRBV24-1	TGTGCCACCAGTGTTAAGGACCAAGAGACCCAGTACTTC	CATSVKDQETQYF
TRBJ2-3	TRBD2	.	TRBV5-1	TGCGCCAGCAGCCCCCCTCAGCGGGGGGAAGGAGATACGCAGTATTTT	CASSPPQRGEGDTQYF
TRBJ2-7	.	few	TRBV4-1	TGCGCCAGCAGCCAGACTGGACCGGGGGCCTACGAGCAGTACTTC	CASSQTGPGAYEQYF
TRBJ1-5	.	few	TRBV19	TGTGCCAGTACAGGGGGCAATCAGCCCCAGCATTTT	CASTGGNQPQHF
TRBJ2-7	TRBD1	.	TRBV12-3/TRBV12-4	TGTGCCAGCGGTATAGGGGACAGGGCCTTCTACGAGCAGTACTTC	CASGIGDRAFYEQYF
TRBJ2-1	.	.	TRBV7-7	TGTGCCAGCAGCCCCTGGGCGGATACCTACAATGAGCAGTTCTTC	CASSPWADTYNEQFF
TRBJ2-1	.	.	TRBV4-1	TGCGCCAGCAGCCAAGATGCCTCTGGGTGGAGTGAGCAGTTCTTC	CASSQDASGWSEQFF
TRBJ1-5	TRBD1	.	TRBV7-9	TGTGCCAGCAGCTCCGGACAGGCGCCTTGGCGACAGCCCCAGCATTTT	CASSSGQAPWRQPQHF
TRBJ1-1	.	.	TRBV5-1	TGCGCCAGCAGCTTGTACGGGATGAACACTGAAGCTTTCTTT	CASSLYGMNTEAFF
TRBJ2-1	.	.	TRBV9	TGTGCCAGCAGCGGAGACAGTGGGGTGTACAATGAGCAGTTCTTC	CASSGDSGVYNEQFF
TRBJ2-2	.	.	TRBV27	TGTGCCAGCAGCACGGGGGTGAACACCGGGGAGCTGTTTTTT	CASSTGVNTGELFF
TRBJ1-1	TRBD1	few	TRBV9	TGTGCCAGCAGCGTACAGGGGGCCCTCGGGGACACTGAAGCTTTCTTT	CASSVQGALGDTEAFF
TRBJ2-1	.	.	TRBV11-2	TGTGCCAGCAGCCATAGCGGCGGCTCCTACAATGAGCAGTTCTTC	CASSHSGGSYNEQFF
TRBJ2-5	TRBD2	.	TRBV7-2	TGTGCCAGCAGCTTAGTCTTTCTAGCGGGGGAAGAGACCCAGTACTTC	CASSLVFLAGEETQYF
TRBJ2-1	TRBD2	.	TRBV5-8	TGTGCCAGCAGCGAGGGGACTAGCGGGGGGGCAGAGGAGCAGTTCTTC	CASSEGTSGGAEEQFF
TRBJ1-5	.	.	TRBV4-1	TGCGCCAGCAGCCAAGAAATAGGGAGCAGCAATCAGCCCCAGCATTTT	CASSQEIGSSNQPQHF
TRBJ2-1	TRBD2	few	TRBV3-1	TGTGCCAGCAGCCACCTAGCGGTGAGCTCCTACAATGAGCAGTTCTTC	CASSHLAVSSYNEQFF